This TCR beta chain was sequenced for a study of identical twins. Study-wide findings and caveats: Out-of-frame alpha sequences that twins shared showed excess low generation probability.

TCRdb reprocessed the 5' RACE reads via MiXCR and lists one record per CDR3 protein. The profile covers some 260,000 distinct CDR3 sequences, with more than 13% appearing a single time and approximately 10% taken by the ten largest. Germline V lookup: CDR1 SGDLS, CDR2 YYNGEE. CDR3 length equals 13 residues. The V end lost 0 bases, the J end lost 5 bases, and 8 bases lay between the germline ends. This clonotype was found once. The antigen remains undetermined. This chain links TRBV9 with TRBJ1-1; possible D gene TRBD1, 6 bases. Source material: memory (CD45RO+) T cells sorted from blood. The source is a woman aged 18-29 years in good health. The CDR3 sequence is CASSVDRETEAFF. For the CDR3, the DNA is TGTGCCAGCAGCGTAGACAGGGAAACTGAAGCTTTCTTT.